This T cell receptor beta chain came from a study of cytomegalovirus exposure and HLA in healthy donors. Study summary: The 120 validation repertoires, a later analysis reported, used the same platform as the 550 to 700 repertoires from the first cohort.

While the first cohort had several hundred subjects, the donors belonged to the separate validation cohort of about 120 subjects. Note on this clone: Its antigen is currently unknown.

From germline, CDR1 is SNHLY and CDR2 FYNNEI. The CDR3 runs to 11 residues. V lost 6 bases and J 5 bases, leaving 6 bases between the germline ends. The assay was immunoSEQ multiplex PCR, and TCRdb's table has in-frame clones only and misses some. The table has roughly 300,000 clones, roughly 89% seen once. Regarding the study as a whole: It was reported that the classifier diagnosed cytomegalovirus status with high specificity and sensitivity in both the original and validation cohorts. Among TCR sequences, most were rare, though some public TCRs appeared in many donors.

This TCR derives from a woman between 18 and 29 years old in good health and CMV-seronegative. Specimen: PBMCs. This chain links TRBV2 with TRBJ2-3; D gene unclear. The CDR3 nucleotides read TGTGCCAGCAGCGTCGTAGATACGCAGTATTTT. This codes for CASSVVDTQYF.